These 10 T cell receptor beta chains share one sample of origin, sequenced in a study of blood T cells in healthy people across ages. Through a sample-barcoded 5' primer and a J-beta primer mix, a second PCR was run for roughly 6 to 11 cycles. TCRdb itself ran the 5' RACE reads through MiXCR, one entry per CDR3 protein. This table has about 1.4 million distinct CDR3 sequences, approximately 59% appearing once. The source material was blood. All receptors derive from a man younger than 35 in good health.

This clonotype has a handful of counts. The CDR3 nucleotides read TGTGCCATTAGTTCCGGGACTAGCAATGAGCAGTTCTTC. Amino acid sequence: CAISSGTSNEQFF. This chain joins TRBV10-3 and TRBJ2-1, with 8 bases matching TRBD2. This CDR3 is 13 amino acids long. Germline trimming cut 9 bases from V and 6 bases from J; bases unmatched to any gene: 7. CDR1 and CDR2 from the germline V gene are ENHRY and SYGVKD.

The gene calls are TRBV29-1 and TRBJ1-6, with D perhaps matching TRBD1 (5 bases). CDR1 and CDR2 (germline): SQVTM, ANQGSEA. The CDR3 length is 14 residues. The germline V and J ends were trimmed by 7 bases and 15 bases, with 25 bases remaining between them. The CDR3 loop reads CSARVAGRVSGLHF. The CDR3 region has the DNA TGCAGCGCGCGGGTGGCAGGGCGAGTCAGTGGCCTCCACTTT.

The gene calls are TRBV28 and TRBJ2-6, with D perhaps TRBD2 (5 bases). Germline V gene data show CDR1 as MDHEN and CDR2 as SYDVKM. CDR3 length: 14 amino acids. Deletions cut 5 bases from V and 12 bases from J, with 17 bases between. CDR3 bases: TGTGCCAGCAGTATTATCCGAGGGCGGAGCGTCCTGACTTTC. It is translated as CASSIIRGRSVLTF.

This clonotype came up a few times. The chain combines TRBV29-1 with TRBJ2-3, with a weak D call TRBD2 (6 bases). Germline assignment: CDR1 SQVTM and CDR2 ANQGSEA. The CDR3 runs to 14 residues. Trimming took off 3 bases at V and 6 bases at J, with 16 bases between the two ends. CDR3 region: CSVDGLSVVDTQYF. In DNA form, the CDR3 reads TGCAGCGTTGATGGACTATCCGTCGTCGATACGCAGTATTTT.

The gene calls are TRBV29-1 and TRBJ2-7; either TRBD1 or TRBD2 may supply D (5 bases each). Deletions cut 2 bases from V and 2 bases from J, with 13 bases between. The CDR3 extends over 14 amino acids. Per the germline V gene, CDR1 is SQVTM and CDR2 is ANQGSEA. The CDR3 coding sequence is TGCAGCGTTGAAAAAGGGGACGCAGCCTACGAGCAGTACTTC. Encoded protein: CSVEKGDAAYEQYF.

The rearrangement joins TRBV7-6 to TRBJ2-3; D might be TRBD1 (5 bases). V was cut by 0 bases and J by 2 bases, with 9 bases left in between. CDR3 length: 15 residues. Germline CDR1 SGHVS, CDR2 FNYEAQ. CDR3: CASSLALGPTDTQYF. The CDR3 DNA reads TGTGCCAGCAGCTTAGCGCTGGGGCCCACAGATACGCAGTATTTT.

This clonotype has just a few counts. CDR3 protein: CASSLGLPDLTQYF. CDR3 bases: TGTGCCAGCAGTCTGGGGCTCCCCGACCTGACCCAGTACTTC. V gene TRBV6-6 combines with J gene TRBJ2-5; the D gene is possibly TRBD1 (5 bases). Deletions cut 5 bases from V and 7 bases from J, with 17 bases between. The germline V gene has CDR1 MNHNY and CDR2 SVGAGI (reference sequence). This CDR3 has 14 amino acids.

V gene TRBV25-1 combines with J gene TRBJ1-2; 8 nucleotides match TRBD1. Germline CDR1 and CDR2: MGHDK and SYGVNS. This CDR3 comprises 13 residues. Trimming removed 6 bases from V and 2 bases from J; junction bases left unmatched: 2. The DNA for the CDR3 is TGTGCCAGCAGCAGGGGGCAAAACTATGGCTACACCTTC. Translation: CASSRGQNYGYTF.

V gene TRBV28 combines with J gene TRBJ2-7; 8 bases align to TRBD2. The trim removed 11 bases at V and 2 bases at J, leaving 8 bases unmatched. Germline-derived CDR1 and CDR2 are MDHEN and SYDVKM. This CDR3 comprises 13 residues. The CDR3 is CAGRGGGTYEQYF. In nucleotides, the CDR3 is TGTGCCGGCCGGGGGGGCGGAACCTACGAGCAGTACTTC.

The chain employs TRBV29-1 and TRBJ2-1; 7 nucleotides match TRBD2. The CDR3 has 17 residues. From germline, CDR1 is SQVTM and CDR2 ANQGSEA. J gave up 3 bases and V 1 base, and 12 bases lay outside the gene matches. CDR3 sequence: CSVEGQDRGGVYNEQFF. In nucleotides, the CDR3 is TGCAGCGTTGAAGGCCAGGATCGTGGGGGGGTCTACAATGAGCAGTTCTTC.